This T cell receptor (beta chain) was identified in a study of blood T cell repertoires in COVID-19. Germline lookup yields CDR1 SGHDT and CDR2 YYEEEE. The CDR3 is made up of 14 amino acids. Trimming pared 4 bases from V and 1 base from J, leaving 11 bases between. Libraries were prepared by immunoSEQ multiplex PCR; TCRdb keeps only in-frame clonotypes and omits some of them. In the table there are 75,000 to 80,000 clones, about 87% of which are singletons. The sequencing sample was made of peripheral blood. This sequence was found in a human donor in a cohort sampled during active COVID-19. V is TRBV5-6 and J is TRBJ1-1; weak D call: TRBD1 (6 bases). CDR3: CASSREGQNTEAFF. The CDR3 nucleotides are TGTGCCAGCAGCAGAGAGGGACAGAACACTGAAGCTTTCTTT. The full variable domain, in which reference TRBV5-6 and TRBJ1-1 provide the parts outside the CDR3, is DAGVTQSPTHLIKTRGQQVTLRCSPKSGHDTVSWYQQALGQGPQFIFQYYEEEERQRGNFPDRFSGHQFPNYSSELNVNALLLGDSALYLCASSREGQNTEAFFGQGTRLTVV.